This T cell receptor (beta chain) was profiled in a study of T cells in Graves' hyperthyroidism and ophthalmopathy. Findings of the study overall: Expanded thyroid clonotypes (above 0.001) were mostly also found in blood.

From RNA transcripts, TCR beta CDR3 regions were amplified. First-round RT-PCR with HTBI primers amplified the TCR CDR3 region. TCRdb fed the multiplex PCR reads into MiXCR, producing one record per CDR3 protein. The table lists approximately 350,000 distinct CDR3 sequences, about 16% of them singletons. This clonotype came up many times. No antigen is known for it. The length of the CDR3 is 15 residues. CDR1 SGHVS and CDR2 FQNEAQ come from the germline V gene. The V and J ends lost 2 bases and 6 bases respectively, with 14 bases between them. This TCR derives from a woman aged 55 to 70 with Graves' ophthalmopathy. The V call is TRBV7-8, the J call TRBJ1-5, with D maybe TRBD1 (6 bases). The specimen sequenced was blood. This CDR3 is CASSLSRGRGQPQHF. DNA for the CDR3: TGTGCCAGCAGCTTAAGCAGGGGTCGGGGTCAGCCCCAGCATTTT.